This T cell receptor (beta chain) was recorded in a study of beta chain features in type 1 diabetes. The overall study: Patients and healthy donors were similar in age, gender and cell yields.

Reverse transcription of all isolated RNA meant that expressed TCRB transcripts were sequenced. Naive, central memory and regulatory T cell samples averaged around 3.5 million immunoSEQ reads each. The protocol was immunoSEQ multiplex PCR, while the TCRdb copy is restricted to in-frame clones and leaves out a portion. The sample carries fewer than 350,000 clones, 15% recorded once. Study-level findings and limits: The study found moderately but significantly shorter TCRB CDR3s in all four CD4+ subsets of Type 1 diabetes patients.

One heparinised draw of blood, averaging around 120 mL, came from each donor. CD4+ cells of the naive, central memory, regulatory and stem cell-like memory types were sorted via CD45RO/CCR7/CD25/CD127/CD95/CD27. This clone was seen more than once but under ten times. Its antigen is currently unknown. The CDR3 is 18 amino acids. Germline CDR1 reads ENHRY; CDR2 reads SYGVKD. Trimming at V came to 0 bases and at J to 5 bases, leaving 10 bases not matched to a gene. The source is a man younger than 35 with type 1 diabetes. Sample: naive CD4+ T cells from blood. J is TRBJ2-1 and V is TRBV10-3, with 10 bases identical to TRBD2. The CDR3 DNA reads TGTGCCATCAGTGAGTCATTGCCCGGACTAGCGGACAACAATGAGCAGTTCTTC. Protein product: CAISESLPGLADNNEQFF.